The rows below give T cell receptor beta chains drawn from one sample of a study of cytomegalovirus exposure and HLA in healthy donors. Data came from immunoSEQ multiplex PCR; TCRdb stores just in-frame clones and leaves some out. The sample lists approximately 120,000 clones; about 79% were seen once. The specimen was PBMCs. Receptors originate from a man aged 50-60 years in good health and CMV-seronegative. The CDR3 runs from the conserved cysteine through the conserved F or W. Each record gives: clone size, J gene, D gene, V gene, CDR3 protein, CDR3 DNA. The D gene is left open where the match is weak. Clone size appears in some rows only: once, few, many, or a class for an expanded clone.

clone size: few; J gene: TRBJ2-7; D gene: TRBD1; V gene: TRBV29-1; CDR3 protein: CSIIPTGVSEQYF; CDR3 DNA: TGCAGCATCATCCCTACAGGGGTGAGCGAGCAGTACTTC
clone size: once; J gene: TRBJ1-2; D gene: TRBD1; V gene: TRBV7-2; CDR3 protein: CASTKAGTGNYGYTF; CDR3 DNA: TGTGCCAGCACCAAAGCCGGGACAGGGAACTATGGCTACACCTTC
clone size: few; J gene: TRBJ2-7; D gene: TRBD1; V gene: TRBV18; CDR3 protein: CASSPMDRTYYEQYF; CDR3 DNA: TGTGCCAGCTCACCCATGGACAGGACTTACTACGAGCAGTACTTC
clone size: -; J gene: TRBJ1-1; D gene: -; V gene: TRBV2; CDR3 protein: CATSQDSDLTEAFF; CDR3 DNA: TGTGCCACCTCACAAGACAGCGACCTCACTGAAGCTTTCTTT
clone size: -; J gene: TRBJ1-2; D gene: TRBD1; V gene: TRBV18; CDR3 protein: CASSQSGTGMYGYTF; CDR3 DNA: TGTGCCAGCTCACAGTCCGGGACAGGGATGTACGGCTACACCTTC
clone size: few; J gene: TRBJ2-1; D gene: -; V gene: TRBV15; CDR3 protein: CATSRDFQEGNEQFF; CDR3 DNA: TGTGCCACCAGCAGAGATTTCCAGGAGGGGAATGAGCAGTTCTTC
clone size: -; J gene: TRBJ1-2; D gene: TRBD1; V gene: TRBV4-2; CDR3 protein: CASSQPQGAYGGYTF; CDR3 DNA: TGTGCCAGCAGCCAACCTCAGGGGGCCTACGGCGGCTACACCTTC
clone size: -; J gene: TRBJ1-1; D gene: TRBD1; V gene: TRBV7-3; CDR3 protein: CASSPRTGVNTEAFF; CDR3 DNA: TGTGCCAGCAGCCCCCGGACAGGTGTGAACACTGAAGCTTTCTTT
clone size: -; J gene: TRBJ1-4; D gene: -; V gene: TRBV6-1; CDR3 protein: CASSPRGGWDEKLFF; CDR3 DNA: TGTGCCAGCAGCCCCCGGGGGGGGTGGGATGAAAAACTGTTTTTT
clone size: -; J gene: TRBJ1-2; D gene: -; V gene: TRBV25-1; CDR3 protein: CASSGQLNYGYTF; CDR3 DNA: TGTGCCAGCAGTGGGCAGTTAAACTATGGCTACACCTTC
clone size: once; J gene: TRBJ2-2; D gene: -; V gene: TRBV10-1; CDR3 protein: CASRAGQRETGELFF; CDR3 DNA: TGCGCCAGCAGGGCTGGACAGAGGGAGACCGGGGAGCTGTTTTTT
clone size: -; J gene: TRBJ1-4; D gene: -; V gene: TRBV5-1; CDR3 protein: CASSPGQLNEKLFF; CDR3 DNA: TGCGCCAGCAGCCCCGGACAGCTTAATGAAAAACTGTTTTTT
clone size: -; J gene: TRBJ2-1; D gene: -; V gene: TRBV18; CDR3 protein: CASSLRGDEQFF; CDR3 DNA: TGTGCCAGCTCACTTAGAGGCGATGAGCAGTTCTTC
clone size: -; J gene: TRBJ2-1; D gene: -; V gene: TRBV2; CDR3 protein: CASSANRVDNEQFF; CDR3 DNA: TGTGCCAGCAGTGCTAACAGGGTAGACAATGAGCAGTTCTTC
clone size: -; J gene: TRBJ2-5; D gene: -; V gene: TRBV2; CDR3 protein: CASLGGPGETQYF; CDR3 DNA: TGTGCCAGCCTGGGGGGGCCTGGAGAGACCCAGTACTTC
clone size: -; J gene: TRBJ1-4; D gene: TRBD1; V gene: TRBV19; CDR3 protein: CASSIVWDRGEKLFF; CDR3 DNA: TGTGCCAGTAGTATAGTTTGGGACAGGGGTGAAAAACTGTTTTTT
clone size: -; J gene: TRBJ2-3; D gene: -; V gene: TRBV9; CDR3 protein: CASSPQTDTQYF; CDR3 DNA: TGTGCCAGCAGCCCGCAGACAGATACGCAGTATTTT
clone size: once; J gene: TRBJ2-2; D gene: -; V gene: TRBV28; CDR3 protein: CASRGGLNTGELFF; CDR3 DNA: TGTGCCAGCAGGGGGGGTCTAAACACCGGGGAGCTGTTTTTT
clone size: -; J gene: TRBJ1-1; D gene: -; V gene: TRBV7-9; CDR3 protein: CSSSWKDRNTEAFF; CDR3 DNA: TGTTCCAGCAGCTGGAAGGACAGGAACACTGAAGCTTTCTTT
clone size: -; J gene: TRBJ1-4; D gene: -; V gene: TRBV18; CDR3 protein: CASSLTGSRIEEKLFF; CDR3 DNA: TGTGCCAGCTCACTGACGGGGAGTAGGATCGAAGAAAAACTGTTTTTT
clone size: -; J gene: TRBJ2-1; D gene: -; V gene: TRBV19; CDR3 protein: CATRGSASYNEQFF; CDR3 DNA: TGTGCCACCCGCGGTAGCGCCTCCTACAATGAGCAGTTCTTC
clone size: -; J gene: TRBJ2-1; D gene: TRBD1; V gene: TRBV6-1; CDR3 protein: CASSDRQGSHNEQFF; CDR3 DNA: TGTGCCAGCAGTGACCGACAGGGGTCCCACAATGAGCAGTTCTTC
clone size: -; J gene: TRBJ1-1; D gene: TRBD1; V gene: TRBV6-1; CDR3 protein: CASSGLTGSAAFF; CDR3 DNA: TGTGCCAGCAGTGGACTGACAGGGAGTGCAGCTTTCTTT
clone size: few; J gene: TRBJ2-2; D gene: -; V gene: TRBV2; CDR3 protein: CASRASENTGELFF; CDR3 DNA: TGTGCCAGCAGGGCTAGCGAAAACACCGGGGAGCTGTTTTTT
clone size: few; J gene: TRBJ1-4; D gene: -; V gene: TRBV30; CDR3 protein: CAWSDRTATNEKLFF; CDR3 DNA: TGTGCCTGGAGTGACAGGACCGCAACTAATGAAAAACTGTTTTTT
clone size: -; J gene: TRBJ2-3; D gene: -; V gene: TRBV19; CDR3 protein: CASSIWGGASTDTQYF; CDR3 DNA: TGTGCCAGTAGCATCTGGGGAGGTGCTAGCACAGATACGCAGTATTTT
clone size: -; J gene: TRBJ1-3; D gene: -; V gene: TRBV13; CDR3 protein: CASSLDRSGNTIYF; CDR3 DNA: TGTGCCAGCAGCTTAGACAGGTCTGGAAACACCATATATTTT
clone size: -; J gene: TRBJ1-2; D gene: TRBD1; V gene: TRBV7-2; CDR3 protein: CASSLETDRGYGYTF; CDR3 DNA: TGTGCCAGCAGCTTAGAAACCGACAGGGGCTATGGCTACACCTTC
clone size: -; J gene: TRBJ1-1; D gene: -; V gene: TRBV19; CDR3 protein: CASSRENTEAFF; CDR3 DNA: TGTGCCAGTAGCAGGGAGAACACTGAAGCTTTCTTT
clone size: -; J gene: TRBJ1-1; D gene: -; V gene: TRBV5-4; CDR3 protein: CASSLIGVQREAFF; CDR3 DNA: TGTGCCAGCAGCTTGATCGGGGTACAGAGAGAAGCTTTCTTT
clone size: -; J gene: TRBJ1-5; D gene: TRBD1; V gene: TRBV4-1; CDR3 protein: CASSPGQVDQPQHF; CDR3 DNA: TGCGCCAGCAGCCCGGGACAGGTCGATCAGCCCCAGCATTTT
clone size: -; J gene: TRBJ2-7; D gene: -; V gene: TRBV4-1; CDR3 protein: CASSQGPGDSYEQYF; CDR3 DNA: TGCGCCAGCAGCCAAGGGCCGGGTGACTCCTACGAGCAGTACTTC
clone size: few; J gene: TRBJ1-2; D gene: -; V gene: TRBV7-2; CDR3 protein: CASSPAVDYGYTF; CDR3 DNA: TGTGCCAGCAGCCCCGCGGTGGACTATGGCTACACCTTC
clone size: -; J gene: TRBJ1-1; D gene: TRBD1; V gene: TRBV6-1; CDR3 protein: CASQFRDRDTEAFF; CDR3 DNA: TGTGCCAGCCAATTCCGGGACAGGGACACTGAAGCTTTCTTT
clone size: once; J gene: TRBJ2-1; D gene: TRBD2; V gene: TRBV6-6; CDR3 protein: CASSYRGGVHNEQFF; CDR3 DNA: TGTGCCAGCAGTTACCGGGGGGGGGTCCACAATGAGCAGTTCTTC
clone size: -; J gene: TRBJ2-1; D gene: -; V gene: TRBV19; CDR3 protein: CASSIEASDEQFF; CDR3 DNA: TGTGCCAGTAGTATAGAGGCGAGCGATGAGCAGTTCTTC
clone size: -; J gene: TRBJ2-7; D gene: TRBD2; V gene: TRBV10-1; CDR3 protein: CASRIAGGYEQYF; CDR3 DNA: TGCGCCAGCAGGATAGCGGGGGGCTACGAGCAGTACTTC
clone size: -; J gene: TRBJ2-7; D gene: TRBD1; V gene: TRBV28; CDR3 protein: CASSGGQGHEQYF; CDR3 DNA: TGTGCCAGCAGTGGGGGACAGGGCCACGAGCAGTACTTC
clone size: -; J gene: TRBJ2-2; D gene: TRBD1; V gene: TRBV19; CDR3 protein: CASRYQQGSGELFF; CDR3 DNA: TGTGCCAGTAGATACCAACAGGGGTCCGGGGAGCTGTTTTTT
clone size: -; J gene: TRBJ1-1; D gene: -; V gene: TRBV6-5; CDR3 protein: CASSYSGSSMNTEAFF; CDR3 DNA: TGTGCCAGCAGTTACTCGGGGAGCTCCATGAACACTGAAGCTTTCTTT
clone size: -; J gene: TRBJ2-7; D gene: TRBD1; V gene: TRBV5-4; CDR3 protein: CASSLRDRAYEQYF; CDR3 DNA: TGTGCCAGCTCCCTCCGGGACAGGGCCTACGAGCAGTACTTC
clone size: -; J gene: TRBJ2-2; D gene: -; V gene: TRBV6-5; CDR3 protein: CASSYNLNTGELFF; CDR3 DNA: TGTGCCAGCAGTTACAATCTAAACACCGGGGAGCTGTTTTTT
clone size: once; J gene: TRBJ2-6; D gene: TRBD1; V gene: TRBV18; CDR3 protein: CASSGTGLAGANVLTF; CDR3 DNA: TGTGCCAGCTCAGGGACAGGGCTTGCTGGGGCCAACGTCCTGACTTTC
clone size: -; J gene: TRBJ2-3; D gene: TRBD2; V gene: TRBV28; CDR3 protein: CASSRAGTFTDTQYF; CDR3 DNA: TGTGCCAGCAGTCGAGCGGGGACCTTCACAGATACGCAGTATTTT
clone size: -; J gene: TRBJ2-1; D gene: -; V gene: TRBV6-5; CDR3 protein: CASSYSQSSRNEQFF; CDR3 DNA: TGTGCCAGCAGTTACTCGCAAAGCTCACGCAATGAGCAGTTCTTC